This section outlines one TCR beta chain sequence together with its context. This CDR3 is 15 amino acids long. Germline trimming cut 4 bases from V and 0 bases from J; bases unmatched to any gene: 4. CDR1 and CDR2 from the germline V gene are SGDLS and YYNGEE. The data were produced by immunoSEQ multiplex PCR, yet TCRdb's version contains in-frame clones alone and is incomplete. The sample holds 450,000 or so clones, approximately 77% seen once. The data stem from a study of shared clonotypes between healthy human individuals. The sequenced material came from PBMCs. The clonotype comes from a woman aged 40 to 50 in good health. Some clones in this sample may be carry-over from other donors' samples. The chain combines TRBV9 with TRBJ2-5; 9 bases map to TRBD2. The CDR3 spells CASSFSGSHQETQYF. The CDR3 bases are TGTGCCAGCAGCTTTAGCGGGAGTCACCAAGAGACCCAGTACTTC. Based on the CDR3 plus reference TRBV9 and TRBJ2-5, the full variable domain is DSGVTQTPKHLITATGQRVTLRCSPRSGDLSVYWYQQSLDQGLQFLIQYYNGEERAKGNILERFSAQQFPDLHSELNLSSLELGDSALYFCASSFSGSHQETQYFGPGTRLLVL.